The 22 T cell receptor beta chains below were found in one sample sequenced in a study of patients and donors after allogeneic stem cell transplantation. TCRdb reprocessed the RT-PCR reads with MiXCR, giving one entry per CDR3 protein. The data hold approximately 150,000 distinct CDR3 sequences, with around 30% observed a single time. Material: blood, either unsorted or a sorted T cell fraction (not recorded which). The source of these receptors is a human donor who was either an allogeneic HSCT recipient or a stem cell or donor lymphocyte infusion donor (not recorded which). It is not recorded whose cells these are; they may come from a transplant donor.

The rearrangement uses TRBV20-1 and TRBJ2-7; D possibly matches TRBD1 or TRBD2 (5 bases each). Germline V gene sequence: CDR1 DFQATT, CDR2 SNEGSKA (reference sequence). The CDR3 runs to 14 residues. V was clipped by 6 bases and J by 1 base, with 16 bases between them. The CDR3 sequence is CSARDAFHSYEQYF. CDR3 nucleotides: TGCAGTGCCCGGGACGCCTTTCATTCCTACGAGCAGTACTTC.

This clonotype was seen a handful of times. CDR3 DNA: TGTGCCAGCACCAGGACTTGGGTTAGCAATCAGCCCCAGCATTTT. Translating gives CASTRTWVSNQPQHF. V usage is TRBV6-2 or TRBV6-3 and J usage is TRBJ1-5; D is uncertain. CDR3 length equals 15 residues. Germline values: CDR1 MNHEY, CDR2 SVGEGT. V lost 7 bases to trimming and J lost 0 bases, with 13 bases between them.

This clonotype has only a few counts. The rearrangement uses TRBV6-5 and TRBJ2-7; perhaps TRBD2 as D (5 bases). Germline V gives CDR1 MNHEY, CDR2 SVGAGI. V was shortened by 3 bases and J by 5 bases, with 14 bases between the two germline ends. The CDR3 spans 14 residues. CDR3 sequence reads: CASSYRDSDHEQYF. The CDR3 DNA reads TGTGCCAGCAGTTATCGAGATAGCGACCACGAGCAGTACTTC.

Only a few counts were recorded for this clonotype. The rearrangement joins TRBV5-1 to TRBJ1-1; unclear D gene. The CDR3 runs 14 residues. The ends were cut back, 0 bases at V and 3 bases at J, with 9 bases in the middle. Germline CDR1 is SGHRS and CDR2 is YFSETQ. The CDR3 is CASSLGARDTEAFF. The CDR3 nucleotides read TGCGCCAGCAGCTTGGGGGCGCGGGACACTGAAGCTTTCTTT.

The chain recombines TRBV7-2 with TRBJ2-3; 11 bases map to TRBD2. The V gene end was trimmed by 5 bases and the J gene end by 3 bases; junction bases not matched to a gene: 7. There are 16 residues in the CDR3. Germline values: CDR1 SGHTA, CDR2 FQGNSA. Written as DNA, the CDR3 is TGTGCCAGCAGCCAACGACTAGCGGGGAAAACAGATACGCAGTATTTT. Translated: CASSQRLAGKTDTQYF. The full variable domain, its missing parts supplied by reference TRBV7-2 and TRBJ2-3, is GAGVSQSPSNKVTEKGKDVELRCDPISGHTALYWYRQSLGQGLEFLIYFQGNSAPDKSGLPSDRFSAERTGGSVSTLTIQRTQQEDSAVYLCASSQRLAGKTDTQYFGPGTRLTVL.

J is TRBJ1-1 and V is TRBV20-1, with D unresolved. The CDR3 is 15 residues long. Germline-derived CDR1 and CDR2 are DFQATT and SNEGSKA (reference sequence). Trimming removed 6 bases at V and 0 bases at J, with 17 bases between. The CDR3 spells CSARRGPIMNTEAFF. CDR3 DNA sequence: TGCAGTGCCCGCCGGGGTCCCATCATGAACACTGAAGCTTTCTTT.

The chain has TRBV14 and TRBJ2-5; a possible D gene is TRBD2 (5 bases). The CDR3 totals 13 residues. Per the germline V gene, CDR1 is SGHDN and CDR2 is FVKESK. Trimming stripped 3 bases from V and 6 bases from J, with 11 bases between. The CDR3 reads CASSQLQRKTQYF. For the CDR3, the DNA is TGTGCCAGCAGCCAGCTGCAGCGGAAGACCCAGTACTTC.

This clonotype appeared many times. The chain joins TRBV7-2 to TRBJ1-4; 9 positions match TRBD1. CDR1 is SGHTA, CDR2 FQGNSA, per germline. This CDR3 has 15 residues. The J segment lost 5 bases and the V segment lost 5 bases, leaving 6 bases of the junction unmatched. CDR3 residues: CASSPWTGANEKLFF. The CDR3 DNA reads TGTGCCAGCAGCCCGTGGACAGGGGCGAATGAAAAACTGTTTTTT.

This CDR3 is CASSQYGDTEAFF. The DNA of the CDR3 is TGTGCCAGCAGCCAATATGGGGACACTGAAGCTTTCTTT. The chain links TRBV27 to TRBJ1-1; D gene unclear. CDR3 length equals 13 residues. Trimming left V 6 bases short and J 3 bases short, with 11 bases between. Germline lookup yields CDR1 MNHEY and CDR2 SMNVEV (reference sequence).

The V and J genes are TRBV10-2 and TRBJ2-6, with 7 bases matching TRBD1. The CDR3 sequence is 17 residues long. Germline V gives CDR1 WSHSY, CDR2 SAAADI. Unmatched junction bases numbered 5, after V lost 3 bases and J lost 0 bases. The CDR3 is CASSENRGPSGANVLTF. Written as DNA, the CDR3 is TGCGCCAGCAGTGAAAATAGGGGGCCCTCTGGGGCCAACGTCCTGACTTTC.

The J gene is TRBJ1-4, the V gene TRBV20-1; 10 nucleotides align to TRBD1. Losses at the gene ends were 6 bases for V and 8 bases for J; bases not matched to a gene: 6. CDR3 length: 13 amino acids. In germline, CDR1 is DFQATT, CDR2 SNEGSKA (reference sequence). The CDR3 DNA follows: TGCAGTGCCATGACAGGGGGCGAGGAAAAACTGTTTTTT. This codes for CSAMTGGEEKLFF.

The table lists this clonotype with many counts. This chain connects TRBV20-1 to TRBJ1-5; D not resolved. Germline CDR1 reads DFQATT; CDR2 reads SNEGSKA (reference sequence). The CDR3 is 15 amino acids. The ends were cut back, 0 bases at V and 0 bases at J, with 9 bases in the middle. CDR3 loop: CSAREIDHSNQPQHF. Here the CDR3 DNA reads TGCAGTGCTAGAGAAATAGACCATAGCAATCAGCCCCAGCATTTT.

CDR3 bases: TGTGCCAGCAGTCGGACAGGCTACTCTGGAAACACCATATATTTT. Translation gives CASSRTGYSGNTIYF. The chain couples TRBV12-3 or TRBV12-4 to TRBJ1-3; TRBD1 aligns across 7 bases. CDR3 length equals 15 residues. V lost 5 bases to trimming and J lost 0 bases; unmatched junction nucleotides: 4.

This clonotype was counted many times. The CDR3 bases are TGTGCCAGCAGCTACACTACCTATAATTCACCCCTCCACTTT. Translated: CASSYTTYNSPLHF. The chain carries TRBV7-9 and TRBJ1-6; D is unresolved. Between the trimmed V and J ends, which lost 4 bases and 2 bases, there was a span of 6 bases. This CDR3 region has 14 residues. In germline, CDR1 is SEHNR, CDR2 FQNEAQ (reference sequence). Supplemented by reference TRBV7-9 and TRBJ1-6, the full variable domain reads DTGVSQNPRHKITKRGQNVTFRCDPISEHNRLYWYRQTLGQGPEFLTYFQNEAQLEKSRLLSDRFSAERPKGSFSTLEIQRTEQGDSAMYLCASSYTTYNSPLHFGNGTRLTVT.

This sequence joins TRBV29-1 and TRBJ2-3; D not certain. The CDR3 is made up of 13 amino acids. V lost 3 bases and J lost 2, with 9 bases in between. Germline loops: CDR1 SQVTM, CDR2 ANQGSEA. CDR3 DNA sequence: TGCAGCGTTGAGGGCAGGCCCACAGATACGCAGTATTTT. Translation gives CSVEGRPTDTQYF.

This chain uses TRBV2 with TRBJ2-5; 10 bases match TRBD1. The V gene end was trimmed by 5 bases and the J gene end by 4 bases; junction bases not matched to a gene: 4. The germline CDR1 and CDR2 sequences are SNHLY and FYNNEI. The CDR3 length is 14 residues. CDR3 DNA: TGTGCCAGCAGTCGGGACAGGGGTAGAGAGACCCAGTACTTC. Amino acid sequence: CASSRDRGRETQYF.

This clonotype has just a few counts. CDR3 in amino acids: CASTPPGESDTQYF. The CDR3 coding sequence is TGTGCCAGCACCCCTCCCGGAGAGTCAGATACGCAGTATTTT. This rearrangement joins TRBV7-2 to TRBJ2-3; no clear D gene. The CDR3 covers 14 residues. The germline V gene encodes CDR1 SGHTA and CDR2 FQGNSA. V was shortened by 7 bases and J by 4 bases, with 15 bases between the two germline ends. The whole variable domain, remainder taken from reference TRBV7-2 and TRBJ2-3, is GAGVSQSPSNKVTEKGKDVELRCDPISGHTALYWYRQSLGQGLEFLIYFQGNSAPDKSGLPSDRFSAERTGGSVSTLTIQRTQQEDSAVYLCASTPPGESDTQYFGPGTRLTVL.

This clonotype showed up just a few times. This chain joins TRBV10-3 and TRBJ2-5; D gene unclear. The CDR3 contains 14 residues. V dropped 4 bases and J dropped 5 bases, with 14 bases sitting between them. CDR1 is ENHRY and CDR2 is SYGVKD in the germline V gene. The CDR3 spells CAISVRARQETQYF. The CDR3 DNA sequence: TGTGCCATCAGTGTAAGGGCAAGGCAGGAGACCCAGTACTTC.

CDR3 nucleotides: TGCAGTGCTAGAGCGGGCTTCGGTTCTGGGGCCAACGTCCTGACTTTC. Amino acid sequence: CSARAGFGSGANVLTF. The genes are TRBV20-1 and TRBJ2-6; D ambiguous. From germline, CDR1 is DFQATT and CDR2 SNEGSKA (reference sequence). Trimming pared 1 base from V and 1 base from J, leaving 11 bases between. The CDR3 runs to 16 residues.

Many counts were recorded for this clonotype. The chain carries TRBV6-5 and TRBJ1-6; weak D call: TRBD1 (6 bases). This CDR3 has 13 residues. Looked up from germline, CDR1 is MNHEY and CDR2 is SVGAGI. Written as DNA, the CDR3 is TGTGTGGCGGGGGAGTACAGGGACTCACCCCTCCACTTT. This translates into CVAGEYRDSPLHF.

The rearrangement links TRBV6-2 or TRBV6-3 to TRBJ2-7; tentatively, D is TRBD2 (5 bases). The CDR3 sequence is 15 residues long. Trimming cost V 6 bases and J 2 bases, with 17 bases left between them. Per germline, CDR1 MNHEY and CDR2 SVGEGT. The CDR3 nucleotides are TGTGCCAGCAGCCCTCGGGATCCCGGGGCCTACGAGCAGTACTTC. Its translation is CASSPRDPGAYEQYF.

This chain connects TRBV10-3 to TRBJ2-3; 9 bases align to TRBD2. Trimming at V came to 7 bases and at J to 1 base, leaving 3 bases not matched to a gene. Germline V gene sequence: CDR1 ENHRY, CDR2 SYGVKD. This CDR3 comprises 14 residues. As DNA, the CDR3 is TGTGCCATCAAAATAGCGGGAGGCACAGATACGCAGTATTTT. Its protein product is CAIKIAGGTDTQYF.